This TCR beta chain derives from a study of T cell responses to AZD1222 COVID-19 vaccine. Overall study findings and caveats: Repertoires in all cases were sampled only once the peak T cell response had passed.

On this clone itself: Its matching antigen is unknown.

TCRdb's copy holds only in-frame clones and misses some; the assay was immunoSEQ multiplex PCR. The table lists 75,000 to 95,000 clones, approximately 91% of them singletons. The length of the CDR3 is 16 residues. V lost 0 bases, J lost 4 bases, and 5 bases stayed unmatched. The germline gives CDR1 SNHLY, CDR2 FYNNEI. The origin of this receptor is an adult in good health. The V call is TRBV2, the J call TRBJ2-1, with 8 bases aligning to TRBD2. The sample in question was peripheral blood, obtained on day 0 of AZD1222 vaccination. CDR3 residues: CASSEAPGGVYNEQFF. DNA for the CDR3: TGTGCCAGCAGTGAAGCCCCCGGGGGGGTTTACAATGAGCAGTTCTTC.